Below, 26 T cell receptor beta chains from the same sample are listed, as sequenced in a study of CXCR3-negative and CXCR3-positive naive CD8 T cells. UMI-labeled TRB cDNA libraries were prepared by 5' RACE. TCRdb re-called the 5' RACE reads and gives one entry per CDR3 protein, without DNA. This sample's table has tens of thousands of distinct CDR3 sequences. The sample taken for sequencing was naive CXCR3- CD8+ T cells from blood. Subset defined: CD45RO-CCR7+CD27+CD95- naive CD8+ T cells lacking CXCR3 (TNR3-). The receptors stem from a human donor in good health. Some clones in this sample may be carry-over from other donors' samples.

The chain couples TRBV7-9 to TRBJ2-3; the TRBD1 assignment by TCRdb is unverifiable without DNA. Germline V CDR1 and CDR2: SEHNR, FQNEAQ (reference sequence). The CDR3 sequence is 13 residues long. The CDR3 is CASAGGESDTQYF.

This chain links TRBV28 with TRBJ1-6. The germline gives CDR1 MDHEN, CDR2 SYDVKM. CDR3 length: 15 residues. CDR3 region: CASSSRSSYNSPLHF.

The chain has TRBV28 and TRBJ2-1; TCRdb's D call of TRBD1 is untestable without DNA. This CDR3 has 16 residues. Germline CDR1 is MDHEN and CDR2 is SYDVKM. This CDR3 reads CASSPPNRGNYNEQFF.

The V call is TRBV20-1, the J call TRBJ1-1. CDR3 size: 14 residues. Germline CDR1 is DFQATT and CDR2 is SNEGSKA (reference sequence). This CDR3 reads CSASRRDYGTEAFF.

The V call is TRBV7-2, the J call TRBJ2-3; there is no DNA to check the TCRdb D call of TRBD2. The CDR3 runs 18 residues. In germline, CDR1 is SGHTA, CDR2 FQGNSA. CDR3 sequence: CASSFRRLAGGITDTQYF.

This rearrangement joins TRBV7-8 to TRBJ2-1. Per the germline V gene, CDR1 is SGHVS and CDR2 is FQNEAQ. The CDR3 covers 16 residues. This chain's CDR3 is CASSYSQTVSYNEQFF. The full variable domain, with the rest looked up from reference TRBV7-8 and TRBJ2-1, is GAGVSQSPRYKVAKRGQDVALRCDPISGHVSLFWYQQALGQGPEFLTYFQNEAQLDKSGLPSDRFFAERPEGSVSTLKIQRTQQEDSAVYLCASSYSQTVSYNEQFFGPGTRLTVL.

The chain links TRBV7-6 to TRBJ2-7; TCRdb's D call of TRBD1 is untestable without DNA. Germline CDR1 is SGHVS and CDR2 is FNYEAQ. The CDR3 covers 19 residues. This CDR3 reads CASSSSDGQGWGGSYEQYF.

The chain carries TRBV4-1 and TRBJ2-3. CDR3 length equals 14 residues. CDR1 and CDR2 (germline): MGHRA, YSYEKL. This chain's CDR3 is CASSQGLAGDTQYF.

This chain joins TRBV7-9 and TRBJ1-1; TCRdb returns TRBD1, unconfirmable since there is no DNA. Germline CDR1 is SEHNR and CDR2 is FQNEAQ (reference sequence). This CDR3 comprises 17 residues. The CDR3 region is CASSPPPGQGMNTEAFF.

The V and J genes are TRBV7-3 and TRBJ2-3; TCRdb reports TRBD1, a call that lacks DNA to check it against. The CDR3 consists of 15 residues. CDR1 is SGHTA and CDR2 is FQGTGA in the germline V gene. The CDR3 loop is CASSYQGARTDTQYF.

This rearrangement joins TRBV7-2 to TRBJ2-1. Germline V lookup: CDR1 SGHTA, CDR2 FQGNSA. This CDR3 comprises 13 residues. The CDR3 sequence: CASTLAAINEQFF.

The rearrangement joins TRBV29-1 to TRBJ2-5; TCRdb indicates TRBD1, and absent DNA this call remains unverified. The CDR3 length is 17 residues. Germline lookup yields CDR1 SQVTM and CDR2 ANQGSEA. CDR3 residues: CSVEAGQGLTLQETQYF.

The chain is built from TRBV23-1 and TRBJ1-5; as DNA is missing, the TRBD1 call by TCRdb cannot be tested. TRBV23-1 is placed among ORFs of uncertain function. There are 16 residues in the CDR3. The chain's CDR3 is CASSQLLQGGNQPQHF.

The chain has TRBV12-3 or TRBV12-4 and TRBJ2-2. The CDR3 is made up of 14 amino acids. CDR3 sequence: CASSSSDGAGELFF.

The genes are TRBV29-1 and TRBJ2-5; TCRdb names TRBD1, which stays unverified in the absence of DNA. Germline lookup yields CDR1 SQVTM and CDR2 ANQGSEA. The CDR3 covers 15 residues. This chain's CDR3 is CSVRGHIEGWETQYF.

This sequence joins TRBV27 and TRBJ2-7; TCRdb's assignment of TRBD1 cannot be checked, as there is no DNA. The CDR3 covers 14 residues. Germline lookup yields CDR1 MNHEY and CDR2 SMNVEV (reference sequence). This CDR3 reads CASRPTGPHYEQYF.

The chain links TRBV20-1 to TRBJ2-1. There are 16 residues in the CDR3. Germline V gives CDR1 DFQATT, CDR2 SNEGSKA (reference sequence). This CDR3 is CSARDQGTSSYNEQFF.

This sequence joins TRBV5-1 and TRBJ1-1; TCRdb outputs TRBD1, but without DNA this stays unchecked. The CDR3 totals 15 residues. The germline V gene has CDR1 SGHRS and CDR2 YFSETQ. The CDR3 here is CASSSNGQGPTEAFF.

This sequence joins TRBV15 and TRBJ2-4. Per the germline V gene, CDR1 is LNHNV and CDR2 is YYDKDF (reference sequence). This CDR3 has 12 amino acids. The CDR3 loop reads CATSRDSGVQYF.

V gene TRBV12-3 or TRBV12-4 combines with J gene TRBJ2-3; no DNA is available, so the TRBD1 call from TCRdb remains unchecked. CDR3 length equals 15 residues. The CDR3 region is CASSLLQGRTDTQYF.

The chain couples TRBV4-2 to TRBJ2-1; the D call of TRBD1 rests on TCRdb alone, since no DNA is present to check it. The germline gives CDR1 LGHNA, CDR2 YNFKEQ. The CDR3 sequence is 15 residues long. The CDR3 loop reads CASSQDPGQRNEQFF.

This chain links TRBV4-3 with TRBJ1-2. The CDR3 covers 15 residues. The germline gives CDR1 LGHNA, CDR2 YSLEER. The CDR3 region is CASSQDRASRYGYTF.

This chain connects TRBV28 to TRBJ2-7; TCRdb reports TRBD1, a call that lacks DNA to check it against. Per the germline V gene, CDR1 is MDHEN and CDR2 is SYDVKM. This CDR3 has 15 residues. The CDR3 sequence: CASSLWLGEGYEQYF.

The chain has TRBV18 and TRBJ2-1. The germline CDR1 and CDR2 sequences are KGHSH and LQKENI. CDR3 length: 12 residues. CDR3 residues: CASSPTGDEQFF.

The chain combines TRBV18 with TRBJ2-1; TCRdb proposes TRBD1, but this gene call is untestable without DNA. The CDR3 consists of 14 residues. Germline CDR1 is KGHSH and CDR2 is LQKENI. CDR3 in amino acids: CASSPWAGMDEQFF.

By frequency, this clonotype is medium-sized. The rearrangement joins TRBV7-2 to TRBJ2-2; TCRdb designates TRBD2, a call that cannot be tested without DNA. Germline CDR1 is SGHTA and CDR2 is FQGNSA. The CDR3 is made up of 20 amino acids. CDR3 region: CASSWLAGGLYFANTGELFF.